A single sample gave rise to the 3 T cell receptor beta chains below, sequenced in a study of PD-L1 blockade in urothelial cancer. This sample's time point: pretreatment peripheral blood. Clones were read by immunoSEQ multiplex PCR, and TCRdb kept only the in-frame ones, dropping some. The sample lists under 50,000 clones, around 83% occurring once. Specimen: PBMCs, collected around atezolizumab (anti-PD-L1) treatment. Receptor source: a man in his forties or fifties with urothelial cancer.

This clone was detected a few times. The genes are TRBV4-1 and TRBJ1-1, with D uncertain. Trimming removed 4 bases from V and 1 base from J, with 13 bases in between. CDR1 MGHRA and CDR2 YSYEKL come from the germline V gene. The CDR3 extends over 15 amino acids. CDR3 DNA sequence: TGCGCCAGCAGCCCTGCCCCGGGGAGGAACACTGAAGCTTTCTTT. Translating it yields CASSPAPGRNTEAFF.

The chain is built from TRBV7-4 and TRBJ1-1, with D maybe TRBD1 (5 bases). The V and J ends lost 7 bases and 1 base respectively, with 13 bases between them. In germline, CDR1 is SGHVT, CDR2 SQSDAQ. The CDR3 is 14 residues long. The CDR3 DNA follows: TGTGCCAGCACCCCCAACAGGTCGAACACTGAAGCTTTCTTT. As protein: CASTPNRSNTEAFF.

CDR3 loop: CASSYGGQILNTEAFF. CDR3 DNA sequence: TGTGCCAGCAGTTACGGGGGACAGATCCTGAACACTGAAGCTTTCTTT. The chain combines TRBV6-5 with TRBJ1-1, with TRBD1 matching 7 bases. The CDR3 length is 16 residues. The V gene end was trimmed by 2 bases and the J gene end by 0 bases; junction bases not matched to a gene: 6. Germline V gene sequence: CDR1 MNHEY, CDR2 SVGAGI.